Presented here are 14 T cell receptor beta chains from one specimen sequenced in a study of blood T cell repertoires in COVID-19. Profiling relied on immunoSEQ multiplex PCR, and the TCRdb table lists in-frame clones only, not all of them. The sample has more than 65,000 clones; 83% are singletons. Sequencing used peripheral blood. Receptors were obtained from a man aged 25-45 years with COVID-19, enrolled during active disease.

The J gene is TRBJ2-2, the V gene TRBV7-3; 14 bases are shared with TRBD2. The germline CDR1 and CDR2 sequences are SGHTA and FQGTGA. J lost 4 bases, V lost 4 bases, and 2 bases had no gene match. CDR3 length: 16 residues. The CDR3 DNA sequence: TGTGCCAGCAGCTCGGGACTAGCGGGGGCCACCGGGGAGCTGTTTTTT. Its protein product is CASSSGLAGATGELFF.

This clone has only one observation. The V gene is TRBV28, the J gene TRBJ1-3; D remains ambiguous. CDR1 and CDR2 from the germline V gene are MDHEN and SYDVKM. V was pared by 6 bases and J by 4 bases, with 10 bases between. There are 13 residues in the CDR3. The CDR3 protein is CASRVTLGNTIYF. The CDR3 nucleotides read TGTGCCAGCAGAGTCACTCTGGGAAACACCATATATTTT.

The V and J genes are TRBV15 and TRBJ2-7; D is perhaps TRBD1 (6 bases). Germline CDR1 reads LNHNV; CDR2 reads YYDKDF (reference sequence). V was cut by 1 base and J by 2 bases, with 12 bases left in between. This CDR3 has 15 amino acids. In DNA, the CDR3 is TGTGCCACCAGCAGAGCCGGGACACCAACCTACGAGCAGTACTTC. Amino acids: CATSRAGTPTYEQYF.

The CDR3 nucleotides read TGTGCCAGCTCACTCGGGACTAGCGGGAGGAATGAGCAGTTCTTC. Its protein product is CASSLGTSGRNEQFF. The chain is built from TRBV18 and TRBJ2-1, with TRBD2 matching over 15 bases. The CDR3 runs to 15 residues. With V trimmed by 4 bases and J by 7 bases, 2 bases remained unmatched. Looked up from germline, CDR1 is KGHSH and CDR2 is LQKENI. Drawing the rest from reference TRBV18 and TRBJ2-1, the complete variable domain is NAGVMQNPRHLVRRRGQEARLRCSPMKGHSHVYWYRQLPEEGLKFMVYLQKENIIDESGMPKERFSAEFPKEGPSILRIQQVVRGDSAAYFCASSLGTSGRNEQFFGPGTRLTVL.

The genes are TRBV9 and TRBJ1-6, with TRBD1 matching over 7 bases. The V gene's germline CDR1 is SGDLS and CDR2 YYNGEE. J gave up 4 bases and V 3 bases, and 7 bases lay outside the gene matches. The CDR3 extends over 16 amino acids. DNA for the CDR3: TGTGCCAGCAGCGGTACAGGGGTTCCGTATAATTCACCCCTCCACTTT. Encoded protein: CASSGTGVPYNSPLHF.

The V call is TRBV18, the J call TRBJ1-1, with 12 positions matching TRBD1. The V gene's germline CDR1 is KGHSH and CDR2 LQKENI. Germline trimming cut 4 bases from V and 2 bases from J; bases unmatched to any gene: 5. This CDR3 region has 16 residues. CDR3 bases: TGTGCCAGCTCACTAGCCGGGACAGGGGGCAACACTGAAGCTTTCTTT. Its translation is CASSLAGTGGNTEAFF.

The rearrangement uses TRBV27 and TRBJ1-6; the D gene is possibly TRBD1 (5 bases). The CDR3 runs to 18 residues. The germline gives CDR1 MNHEY, CDR2 SMNVEV (reference sequence). V was clipped by 6 bases and J by 5 bases, with 23 bases between them. CDR3 nucleotides: TGTGCCAGCAGGCCTCCGACAGAATCCTTCCTAAATAATTCACCCCTCCACTTT. Translated: CASRPPTESFLNNSPLHF.

This sequence joins TRBV4-1 and TRBJ1-6, with 7 bases matching TRBD1. Germline-derived CDR1 and CDR2 are MGHRA and YSYEKL. After removal of 2 bases from V and 8 bases from J, the junction contained 15 bases not matched to a gene. This CDR3 has 18 residues. CDR3 sequence: CASSQIQAKGQSHSPLHF. The CDR3 region has the DNA TGCGCCAGCAGCCAAATTCAAGCAAAGGGACAGTCCCATTCACCCCTCCACTTT.

This clone was picked up one time. J is TRBJ1-1 and V is TRBV4-3; D call uncertain. Trimming took off 3 bases at V and 2 bases at J, with 13 bases between the two ends. The CDR3 spans 15 residues. The germline V gene encodes CDR1 LGHNA and CDR2 YSLEER. CDR3 region: CASSQGHLANTEAFF. CDR3 nucleotide sequence: TGCGCCAGCAGCCAGGGCCACCTGGCTAACACTGAAGCTTTCTTT.

This chain uses TRBV2 with TRBJ1-5; no definite D call. This CDR3 contains 11 residues. The germline V and J ends were trimmed by 1 base and 16 bases, with 11 bases remaining between them. Germline CDR1 and CDR2: SNHLY and FYNNEI. This chain's CDR3 is CASSEEVVLHF. The CDR3 nucleotides read TGTGCCAGCAGTGAAGAAGTAGTCCTCCATTTT.

On this clone: Distinct nucleotide sequences in the sample also encode this CDR3. This chain joins TRBV19 and TRBJ1-1, with 8 bases matching TRBD1. The junction had 4 bases not matched to a gene; V was cut back by 5 bases and J by 2 bases. Germline CDR1 is LNHDA and CDR2 is SQIVND (reference sequence). The CDR3 has 14 amino acids. The CDR3 nucleotides read TGTGCCAGTAGTGCGGGGACAGGAAACACTGAAGCTTTCTTT. Its translation: CASSAGTGNTEAFF.

The rearrangement uses TRBV19 and TRBJ1-3; TRBD1 agrees at 11 bases. This CDR3 is 15 amino acids long. The J segment lost 7 bases and the V segment lost 6 bases, leaving 8 bases of the junction unmatched. From germline, CDR1 is LNHDA and CDR2 SQIVND (reference sequence). The chain's CDR3 is CASSYGQGAGNTIYF. The CDR3 DNA is TGTGCCAGTAGCTACGGACAGGGGGCGGGGAACACCATATATTTT.

The genes are TRBV2 and TRBJ1-1; D remains unclear. The V gene lost 3 bases and the J gene lost 0 bases, with 11 bases spanning the gap. The CDR3 totals 15 residues. From germline, CDR1 is SNHLY and CDR2 FYNNEI. CDR3 loop: CASSDGGGLNTEAFF. CDR3 sequence (DNA): TGTGCCAGCAGTGATGGAGGAGGCTTGAACACTGAAGCTTTCTTT.

The gene calls are TRBV5-8 and TRBJ2-7; 9 bases align to TRBD1. This CDR3 has 15 amino acids. CDR1 is SGHTS and CDR2 is YDEGEE in the germline V gene. Trimming took 4 bases from V and 3 from J; bases not matched to a gene: 8. The DNA for the CDR3 is TGTGCCAGCAGCAAAACCGGGACAGGGATCTACGAGCAGTACTTC. Protein: CASSKTGTGIYEQYF.